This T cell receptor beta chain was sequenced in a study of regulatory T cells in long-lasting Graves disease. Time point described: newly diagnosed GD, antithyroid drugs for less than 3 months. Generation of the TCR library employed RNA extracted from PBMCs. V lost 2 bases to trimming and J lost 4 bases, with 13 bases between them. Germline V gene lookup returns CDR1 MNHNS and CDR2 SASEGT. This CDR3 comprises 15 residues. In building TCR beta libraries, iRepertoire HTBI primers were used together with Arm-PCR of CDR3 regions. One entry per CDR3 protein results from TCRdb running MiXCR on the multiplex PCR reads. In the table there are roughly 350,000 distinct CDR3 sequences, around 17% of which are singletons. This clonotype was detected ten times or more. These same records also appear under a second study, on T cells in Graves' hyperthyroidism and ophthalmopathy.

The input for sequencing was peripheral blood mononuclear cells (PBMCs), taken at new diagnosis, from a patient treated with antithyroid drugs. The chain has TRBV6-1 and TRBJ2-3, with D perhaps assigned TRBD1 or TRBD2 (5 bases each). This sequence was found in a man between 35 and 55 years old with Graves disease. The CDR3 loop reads CASSEPGDAADTQYF. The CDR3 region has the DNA TGTGCCAGCAGTGAACCCGGGGACGCAGCAGATACGCAGTATTTT.